Sequencing of this TCR beta chain was carried out in a study of identical twins. Germline CDR1 is MNHEY and CDR2 is SVGEGT. CDR3 length: 15 amino acids. V lost 6 bases, J lost 1 base, and 5 bases stayed unmatched. The table lists this clonotype with a few counts. TCRdb re-analysed the 5' RACE reads in MiXCR, keeping a single row per CDR3 protein. The sample yields more than 600,000 distinct CDR3 sequences, 15% to 20% seen once. These data also formed part of another study, on T cells expressing NK-cell markers.

The TCR sequence derives from a woman between 18 and 29 years old in good health. V usage is TRBV6-2 or TRBV6-3 and J usage is TRBJ2-2; TRBD2 aligns across 7 bases. Sequencing was carried out using PBMCs. The CDR3 coding sequence is TGTGCCAGCAGAACTAGCGAGTGGAACACCGGGGAGCTGTTTTTT. This encodes CASRTSEWNTGELFF.